Listed here are 6 T cell receptor beta chains from one sample, sequenced in a study of T-cell reconstitution after alpha-beta-depleted transplantation in children. Library preparation (for TCRbeta) was performed with unique molecular identifiers. One entry per CDR3 protein results from TCRdb running MiXCR on the PCR reads. The table lists around 340,000 distinct CDR3 sequences, 13% of them singletons, with 4.3% in the top ten. The sample here was PBMCs, taken from the stem cell graft. The receptors come from a human donor who donated a stem cell graft to a child with Fanconi anemia.

This clonotype has a handful of counts. The V gene is TRBV4-3, the J gene TRBJ1-4; D is undetermined. Deletions cut 0 bases from V and 8 bases from J, with 13 bases between. The CDR3 extends over 15 amino acids. Germline CDR1 and CDR2: LGHNA and YSLEER. The CDR3 loop is CASSQDSLSNEKLFF. The CDR3 DNA is TGCGCCAGCAGCCAAGACTCCCTATCGAACGAAAAACTGTTTTTT.

V usage is TRBV5-1 and J usage is TRBJ2-6; a weak D match, TRBD1 (5 bases). The CDR3 consists of 14 residues. Trimming pared 6 bases from V and 2 bases from J, leaving 9 bases between. Germline-derived CDR1 and CDR2 are SGHRS and YFSETQ. The DNA of the CDR3 is TGCGCCAGCACCACGGACACTGGGGCCAACGTCCTGACTTTC. It specifies CASTTDTGANVLTF.

V usage is TRBV7-8 and J usage is TRBJ2-7, with TRBD2 as a possible D gene (6 bases). Germline assignment: CDR1 SGHVS and CDR2 FQNEAQ. Trimming stripped 0 bases from V and 0 bases from J, with 9 bases between. The length of the CDR3 is 15 residues. DNA of the CDR3: TGTGCCAGCAGCTTAGCCCGGGGGAGCTCCTACGAGCAGTACTTC. Translating gives CASSLARGSSYEQYF.

This clonotype has ten or more counts. The rearrangement uses TRBV6-1 and TRBJ2-7; D remains ambiguous. The CDR3 is made up of 11 amino acids. Deletions cut 5 bases from V and 3 bases from J, with 5 bases between. Germline-derived CDR1 and CDR2 are MNHNS and SASEGT. The CDR3 DNA follows: TGTGCCAGCAGTTTCAACTACGAGCAGTACTTC. Translated, it gives CASSFNYEQYF.

This clonotype was detected many times. V gene TRBV29-1 combines with J gene TRBJ2-3, with D uncertain. Trimming took 6 bases from V and 1 from J, leaving 11 bases between them. From germline, CDR1 is SQVTM and CDR2 ANQGSEA. This CDR3 comprises 13 residues. The CDR3 DNA reads as TGCAGCGTCCTAAGAACAGGCACAGATACGCAGTATTTT. Its protein is CSVLRTGTDTQYF.

The V call is TRBV18, the J call TRBJ2-1; 11 nucleotides agree with TRBD2. This CDR3 is 16 amino acids long. The trim removed 2 bases at V and 10 bases at J, leaving 10 bases unmatched. Germline V gene data show CDR1 as KGHSH and CDR2 as LQKENI. Here the CDR3 DNA reads TGTGCCAGCTCACCAATTCCCTCACTAGCGGGGGAAGAGCAGTTCTTC. Its protein product is CASSPIPSLAGEEQFF.